The sequence of this TCR beta chain was determined in a study of blood T cells in healthy people across ages. In its sample, this clonotype was seen a few times. Sample-barcoded 5' priming and a J-beta primer mix drove a second PCR of roughly 7 to 11 cycles. From the 5' RACE reads, TCRdb called clonotypes with MiXCR, one entry per CDR3 protein. The sample lists some 690,000 distinct CDR3 sequences; 22% were seen once. The receptor was isolated from a man aged 70-80 years in good health. Specimen: blood.

The CDR3 here is CASSQVTGVSYNEQFF. The CDR3 region has the DNA TGTGCCAGCAGCCAAGTGACAGGGGTCTCCTACAATGAGCAGTTCTTC. The rearrangement uses TRBV4-2 and TRBJ2-1; 8 bases are shared with TRBD1. Germline CDR1 is LGHNA and CDR2 is YNFKEQ. V trimming: 1 base; J trimming: 0 bases; junction bases outside the gene matches: 2. The CDR3 runs 16 residues.